This T cell receptor beta chain originates from a study of beta chain features in type 1 diabetes. Study results and caveats: There was a moderate but significant shortening of TCRB CDR3s in all four CD4+ subsets of Type 1 diabetes patients.

Comment on this clone: Its matching antigen is unknown.

Investigators reverse transcribed all isolated RNA, so they sequenced expressed TCRB transcripts. Sequencing was performed with immunoSEQ multiplex PCR; in TCRdb, only in-frame clones are kept and a portion is missing. The sample holds around 70,000 clones, about 50% seen once. The sample taken for sequencing was central memory CD4+ T cells from blood. The TCR comes from a man aged 30-40 years with type 1 diabetes.

The CDR3, as DNA: TGTGCCAGCAGCCCCCCCCTCACAGGGTCAGAGACCCAGTACTTC. Translating it yields CASSPPLTGSETQYF. The chain recombines TRBV11-3 with TRBJ2-5, with D possibly TRBD1 on 6 matching bases. The V gene's germline CDR1 is SGHNT and CDR2 YENEEA. The CDR3 extends over 15 amino acids. Trimming removed 5 bases at V and 4 bases at J, with 17 bases between.